Listed here are 22 T cell receptor beta chains from one sample, sequenced in a study of cytomegalovirus exposure and HLA in healthy donors. 60 Vbeta and 13 Jbeta primers were used in PCR. Clones were sequenced by immunoSEQ multiplex PCR, and TCRdb holds only the in-frame ones, with some missing. This sample has around 92,000 clones, with about 76% found just once. Sequenced input: PBMCs. These receptors were taken from a human donor in good health.

This clone appeared once. The chain employs TRBV7-2 and TRBJ2-5; a possible D gene is TRBD1 (5 bases). The end of the DNA aligns better with TRBJ2-7, so the J call may be wrong. This CDR3 is 13 amino acids long. Looked up from germline, CDR1 is SGHTA and CDR2 is FQGNSA. CDR3 in DNA: TGTGCCAGCAGCTCCCAATCCCAGGGCGAGCAGTACTTC. As protein: CASSSQSQGEQYF.

The rearrangement joins TRBV12-5 to TRBJ2-1, with D possibly TRBD2 on 6 matching bases. This CDR3 is 17 amino acids long. Trimming removed 0 bases from V and 4 bases from J, with 16 bases in between. Germline V gene sequence: CDR1 LGHNT, CDR2 FRNRAP. The CDR3 loop is CASGLVVRTGGYNEQFF. The CDR3 DNA sequence: TGTGCTAGTGGTTTGGTAGTCCGGACCGGAGGGTACAATGAGCAGTTCTTC.

The CDR3 spells CASSPPGLAGEQSGTDTQYF. CDR3 DNA: TGCGCCAGCAGTCCCCCAGGGCTAGCGGGAGAACAGTCTGGCACAGATACGCAGTATTTT. The chain carries TRBV23-1 and TRBJ2-3, with 10 nucleotides matching TRBD2. TRBV23-1 is designated an ORF whose function remains uncertain. This CDR3 region has 20 residues. Trimming removed 4 bases from V and 1 base from J; junction bases left unmatched: 17.

A few counts support this clone. V and J are TRBV6-5 and TRBJ2-6, with D hard to call. Germline V CDR1 and CDR2: MNHEY, SVGAGI. V was pared by 3 bases and J by 1 base, with 4 bases between. The CDR3 runs to 14 residues. The CDR3 loop reads CASSYQSGANVLTF. DNA of the CDR3: TGTGCCAGCAGTTATCAGTCTGGGGCCAACGTCCTGACTTTC.

The rearrangement joins TRBV2 to TRBJ1-6, with D unclear. Germline CDR1 SNHLY, CDR2 FYNNEI. There are 16 residues in the CDR3. V lost 0 bases and J 7 bases, leaving 13 bases between the germline ends. The CDR3 here is CASSEALGGANSPLHF. CDR3 in DNA: TGTGCCAGCAGTGAAGCGCTCGGCGGTGCCAATTCACCCCTCCACTTT.

The V and J genes are TRBV5-1 and TRBJ2-5, with TRBD1 identical over 7 bases. The closer fit of TRBJ2-7 to the DNA end suggests the J call may be wrong. CDR1 and CDR2 from the germline V gene are SGHRS and YFSETQ. This CDR3 contains 16 residues. CDR3 DNA: TGCGCCAGCAGCTCAGACGCCGGGACAGAATCCTACGAGCAGTACTTC. This translates into CASSSDAGTESYEQYF.

The chain links TRBV9 to TRBJ2-1; D possibly corresponds to TRBD1 (5 bases). Germline V CDR1 and CDR2: SGDLS, YYNGEE. Trimming took 0 bases from V and 5 from J, leaving 12 bases between them. The CDR3 length is 15 residues. CDR3 nucleotides: TGTGCCAGCAGCGTAGGGGGCGGAGCGAACAATGAGCAGTTCTTC. It yields the protein CASSVGGGANNEQFF.

The chain links TRBV11-3 to TRBJ2-6, with D maybe TRBD2 (5 bases). Trimming removed 5 bases from V and 1 base from J, with 15 bases in between. The CDR3 runs to 17 residues. Germline loops: CDR1 SGHNT, CDR2 YENEEA. CDR3 in DNA: TGTGCCAGCAGCCCCCGGGATCCCATTTCTGGGGCCAACGTCCTGACTTTC. Translated, it gives CASSPRDPISGANVLTF. The complete variable domain, with remaining parts taken from reference TRBV11-3 and TRBJ2-6, reads EAGVVQSPRYKIIEKKQPVAFWCNPISGHNTLYWYLQNLGQGPELLIRYENEEAVDDSQLPKDRFSAERLKGVDSTLKIQPAELGDSAVYLCASSPRDPISGANVLTFGAGSRLTVL.

This clone was seen a single time. This sequence joins TRBV7-2 and TRBJ2-6, with TRBD1 matching 9 bases. V lost 5 bases, J lost 4 bases, and 15 bases stayed unmatched. The CDR3 is 19 amino acids. CDR1 is SGHTA, CDR2 FQGNSA, per germline. CDR3 residues: CASSRELPGTGSGANVLTF. In DNA form, the CDR3 reads TGTGCCAGCAGCCGAGAACTTCCCGGGACAGGGTCCGGGGCCAACGTCCTGACTTTC. Combining the CDR3 with reference TRBV7-2 and TRBJ2-6 gives the whole variable domain GAGVSQSPSNKVTEKGKDVELRCDPISGHTALYWYRQSLGQGLEFLIYFQGNSAPDKSGLPSDRFSAERTGGSVSTLTIQRTQQEDSAVYLCASSRELPGTGSGANVLTFGAGSRLTVL.

The V call is TRBV5-1, the J call TRBJ1-1; perhaps TRBD1 as D (5 bases). Trimming pared 5 bases from V and 5 bases from J, leaving 13 bases between. This CDR3 has 13 residues. Per the germline V gene, CDR1 is SGHRS and CDR2 is YFSETQ. CDR3 protein: CASRKGEGTEAFF. The CDR3 DNA reads TGCGCCAGCAGGAAAGGGGAAGGTACTGAAGCTTTCTTT. The variable domain in full, completed from reference TRBV5-1 and TRBJ1-1, reads KAGVTQTPRYLIKTRGQQVTLSCSPISGHRSVSWYQQTPGQGLQFLFEYFSETQRNKGNFPGRFSGRQFSNSRSEMNVSTLELGDSALYLCASRKGEGTEAFFGQGTRLTVV.

The chain couples TRBV7-8 to TRBJ1-4, with TRBD1 matching 7 bases. Germline V gene data show CDR1 as SGHVS and CDR2 as FQNEAQ. CDR3 size: 17 residues. With V trimmed by 5 bases and J by 3 bases, 12 bases remained unmatched. The CDR3 spells CASSQRQGRASNEKLFF. CDR3 DNA sequence: TGTGCCAGCAGCCAAAGACAGGGCCGGGCGTCTAATGAAAAACTGTTTTTT.

This chain links TRBV6-6 with TRBJ2-1; 13 positions agree with TRBD2. This CDR3 has 16 residues. Germline trimming cut 7 bases from V and 7 bases from J; bases unmatched to any gene: 10. CDR1 and CDR2 (germline): MNHNY, SVGAGI (reference sequence). The CDR3 here is CASINSLGLAGNEQFF. The CDR3 coding sequence is TGTGCCAGCATTAACTCACTGGGACTAGCGGGGAATGAGCAGTTCTTC.

The V call is TRBV30, the J call TRBJ1-3; D call uncertain. This CDR3 spans 13 amino acids. Between the trimmed V and J ends, which lost 4 bases and 4 bases, there was a span of 11 bases. CDR1 GTSNPN and CDR2 SVGIG come from the germline V gene (reference sequence). The CDR3 sequence is CAWKGRAGNTIYF. In nucleotides, the CDR3 is TGTGCCTGGAAAGGGAGGGCGGGAAACACCATATATTTT.

The chain employs TRBV5-1 and TRBJ2-2; D might be TRBD2 (5 bases). The germline CDR1 and CDR2 sequences are SGHRS and YFSETQ. The CDR3 covers 15 residues. V dropped 0 bases and J dropped 6 bases, with 12 bases sitting between them. CDR3 region: CASSLVTTRAGELFF. The DNA of the CDR3 is TGCGCCAGCAGCTTGGTTACCACGAGGGCCGGGGAGCTGTTTTTT.

The chain is built from TRBV6-5 and TRBJ1-1, with unresolved D. V lost 2 bases and J 1 base, leaving 14 bases between the germline ends. Germline loops: CDR1 MNHEY, CDR2 SVGAGI. This CDR3 spans 16 amino acids. The CDR3 DNA reads as TGTGCCAGCAGTTACATCCGGGTGGCTACGAACACTGAAGCTTTCTTT. Amino acid sequence: CASSYIRVATNTEAFF.

The V call is TRBV19, the J call TRBJ1-1; D is perhaps TRBD1 (6 bases). The germline gives CDR1 LNHDA, CDR2 SQIVND (reference sequence). Trimming removed 5 bases at V and 5 bases at J, with 15 bases between. The CDR3 totals 14 residues. The CDR3 reads CASSVGGGGTEAFF. The CDR3 DNA sequence: TGTGCCAGTAGTGTTGGGGGAGGGGGAACTGAAGCTTTCTTT.

The chain joins TRBV15 to TRBJ2-1; 9 bases map to TRBD2. The CDR3 totals 15 residues. Germline V gives CDR1 LNHNV, CDR2 YYDKDF (reference sequence). Unmatched junction bases numbered 14, after V lost 8 bases and J lost 9 bases. The CDR3 DNA is TGTGCCACCTCCCCGGCAGCGGGGGGTGTCAGTGAGCAGTTCTTC. It translates to CATSPAAGGVSEQFF.

The chain is built from TRBV27 and TRBJ1-5; D may be TRBD1 (6 bases). Trimming took 6 bases from V and 4 from J, leaving 19 bases between them. The CDR3 has 16 amino acids. Germline CDR1 MNHEY, CDR2 SMNVEV (reference sequence). DNA of the CDR3: TGTGCCAGCAGACTCATGGGGGGGCGCGGAAATCAGCCCCAGCATTTT. Amino acids: CASRLMGGRGNQPQHF.

The V call is TRBV6-1, the J call TRBJ1-2, with D possibly TRBD1 on 6 matching bases. The ends were cut back, 2 bases at V and 4 bases at J, with 11 bases in the middle. CDR1 is MNHNS, CDR2 SASEGT, per germline. The CDR3 contains 14 residues. The CDR3 is CASSESGRGYGYTF. The CDR3 DNA follows: TGTGCCAGCAGTGAATCTGGCAGGGGCTATGGCTACACCTTC.

J is TRBJ2-2 and V is TRBV6-1; 7 positions match TRBD1. The CDR3 contains 15 residues. The V gene end was trimmed by 4 bases and the J gene end by 4 bases; junction bases not matched to a gene: 6. Germline CDR1 MNHNS, CDR2 SASEGT. CDR3: CASSVTGVGTGELFF. In DNA, the CDR3 is TGTGCCAGCAGTGTAACAGGGGTCGGCACCGGGGAGCTGTTTTTT.

The CDR3 region is CASSIFGTGLMNTEAFF. The CDR3 DNA reads TGTGCCAGTAGTATCTTTGGGACAGGTCTTATGAACACTGAAGCTTTCTTT. The V call is TRBV19, the J call TRBJ1-1; 8 nucleotides match TRBD1. Per germline, CDR1 LNHDA and CDR2 SQIVND (reference sequence). V lost 3 bases and J lost 0; bases outside the gene matches: 9. The CDR3 sequence is 17 residues long.

V is TRBV27 and J is TRBJ2-7, with 8 bases aligning to TRBD2. The CDR3 runs 14 residues. Germline CDR1 MNHEY, CDR2 SMNVEV (reference sequence). The V segment lost 3 bases and the J segment 7 bases; nucleotides outside the gene matches: 8. The CDR3 sequence is CASSLGLGLGEQYF. The CDR3 DNA sequence: TGTGCCAGCAGTTTGGGACTAGGTTTGGGGGAGCAGTACTTC.